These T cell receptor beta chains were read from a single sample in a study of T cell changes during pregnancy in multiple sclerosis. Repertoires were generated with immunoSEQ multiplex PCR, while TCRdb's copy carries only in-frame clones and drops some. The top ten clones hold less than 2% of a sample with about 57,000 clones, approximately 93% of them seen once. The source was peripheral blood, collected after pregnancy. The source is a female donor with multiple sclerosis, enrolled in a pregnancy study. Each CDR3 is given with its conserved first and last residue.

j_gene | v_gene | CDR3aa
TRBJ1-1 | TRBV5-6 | CASSRDTEAFF
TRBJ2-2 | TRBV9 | CASSPRTGTRNTGELFF
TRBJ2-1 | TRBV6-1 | CASSEPQRGSYNEQFF
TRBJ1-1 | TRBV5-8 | CASSLYRGLNTEAFF
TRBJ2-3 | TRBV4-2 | CASSQDFPAEGDTQYF
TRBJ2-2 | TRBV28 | CASSYNRGLSWQWDTGELFF
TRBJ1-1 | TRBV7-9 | CASSPSRWTEAFF
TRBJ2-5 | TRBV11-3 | CASSSNNRGQETQYF
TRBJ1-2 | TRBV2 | CASSAGQGSNYGYTF
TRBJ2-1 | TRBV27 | CASSSGTGGINEQFF
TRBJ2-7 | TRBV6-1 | CASSGFDRGLSYEQYF
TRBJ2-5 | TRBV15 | CATSRAGGTETQYF
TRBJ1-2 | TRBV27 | CASSPLDRVTAGYTF
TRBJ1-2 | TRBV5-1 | CASSGGTDPYGYTF
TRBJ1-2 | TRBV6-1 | CASSEFRRAGYTF
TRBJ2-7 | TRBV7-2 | CASRTSGALSYEQYF
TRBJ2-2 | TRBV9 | CASSGGRLLAGRDTGELFF
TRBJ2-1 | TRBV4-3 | CASSQKGAGGEQFF
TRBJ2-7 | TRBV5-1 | CASSPRDSTSGEQYF
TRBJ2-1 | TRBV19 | CASSLRLAGEGNEQFF
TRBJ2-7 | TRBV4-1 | CASSQLAAQGYEQYF
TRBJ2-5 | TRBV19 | CASSWAVKETQYF
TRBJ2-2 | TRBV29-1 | CSVEEGRMNTGELFF
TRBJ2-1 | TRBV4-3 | CASSQLAGGGPYNEQFF
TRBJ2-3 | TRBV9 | CASTLTGGAGDTQYF
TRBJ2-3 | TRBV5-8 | CASSPPSTRHTDTQYF
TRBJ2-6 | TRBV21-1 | CASSKEGDREAGANVLTF
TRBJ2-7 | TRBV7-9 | CASSGTTGGWAYEQYF
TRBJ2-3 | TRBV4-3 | CASSQEGLAGADTQYF
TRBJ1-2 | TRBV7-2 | CASSSRGGVGGYTF
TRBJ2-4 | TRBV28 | CASSTGTVQIQYF
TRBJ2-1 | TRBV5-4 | CASSSIAGQQGEQFF
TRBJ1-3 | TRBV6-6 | CASSYSMARFGNTIYF
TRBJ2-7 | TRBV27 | CASSFTTGVNEQYF
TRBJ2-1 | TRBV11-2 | CASSLDWERTSGRHNEQFF
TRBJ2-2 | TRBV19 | CASRDRLDTGELFF
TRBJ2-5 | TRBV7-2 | CASSKGGGDGTQYF
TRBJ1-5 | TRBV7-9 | CASSFTGTSNQPQHF
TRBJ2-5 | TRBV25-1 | CASAASTVSGGGETQYF
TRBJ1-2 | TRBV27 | CASRGGNYGYTF
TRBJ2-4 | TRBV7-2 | CASSPRTGGSDIQYF
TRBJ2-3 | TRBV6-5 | CASSKTSGSTDTQYF
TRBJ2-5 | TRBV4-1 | CASSQVTGEETQYF